The 32 T cell receptor beta chains in this list originate from one sample, sequenced in a study of vaccination and CD4 T cells after COVID-19. Once obtained from cultured CD4+ T cells, the DNA was sequenced using the Oncomine TCR Beta short-read assay. Each CDR3 protein is one row after TCRdb ran MiXCR on the PCR reads. Of several thousand distinct CDR3 sequences listed, around two thirds were seen once; the top ten hold about a third. Their antigens are not known. This sample's treatment: roughly ten-day PBMC culture with coronavirus spike peptide pools or control peptides (ViraFEST assay). The sample comprised CD4+ T cells from blood, cultured in vitro. The origin of the receptors is a human donor who had recovered from COVID-19.

This clonotype is judged medium-sized. V and J are TRBV20-1 and TRBJ2-7, with D perhaps TRBD1 (6 bases). Germline loops: CDR1 DFQATT, CDR2 SNEGSKA (reference sequence). CDR3 length: 14 residues. The ends were cut back, 3 bases at V and 7 bases at J, with 19 bases in the middle. CDR3 loop: CSASLAGDLGEQYF. The CDR3 coding sequence is TGCAGTGCTAGTCTAGCAGGGGATCTTGGGGAGCAGTACTTC.

This chain joins TRBV7-2 and TRBJ2-7; D remains ambiguous. Trimming stripped 6 bases from V and 0 bases from J, with 12 bases between. CDR3 length: 14 amino acids. Looked up from germline, CDR1 is SGHTA and CDR2 is FQGNSA. In nucleotides, the CDR3 is TGTGCCAGCAGTCTCATGACGGTCTCCTACGAGCAGTACTTC. Encoded protein: CASSLMTVSYEQYF.

This clonotype was counted a few times. The chain couples TRBV12-3 or TRBV12-4 to TRBJ2-1; 11 bases fit TRBD2. J lost 7 bases, V lost 3 bases, and 5 bases had no gene match. The CDR3 loop spans 15 amino acids. The CDR3 sequence: CASSLGTSGPNEQFF. As DNA, the CDR3 is TGTGCCAGCAGTTTGGGGACTAGCGGCCCGAATGAGCAGTTCTTC.

The V call is TRBV7-2, the J call TRBJ2-7; 8 nucleotides agree with TRBD2. This CDR3 has 14 amino acids. V shed 2 bases, J shed 0 bases, and the junction held 0 bases outside the gene matches. The V gene's germline CDR1 is SGHTA and CDR2 FQGNSA. In DNA form, the CDR3 reads TGTGCCAGCAGCTTAACTAGCGGCTCCTACGAGCAGTACTTC. Residues: CASSLTSGSYEQYF.

This clonotype was picked up a small number of times. The chain uses TRBV20-1 and TRBJ1-1; TRBD1 matches 10 bases. Germline loops: CDR1 DFQATT, CDR2 SNEGSKA (reference sequence). V dropped 6 bases and J dropped 8; count of bases not matched to a gene: 12. CDR3 size: 14 residues. CDR3 sequence (DNA): TGCAGTGCGGTAAGAGGACAGGGGGTCCCAGAAGCTTTCTTT. It yields the protein CSAVRGQGVPEAFF.

V is TRBV27 and J is TRBJ2-5; TRBD1 might be the D (5 bases). This CDR3 has 13 amino acids. Germline-derived CDR1 and CDR2 are MNHEY and SMNVEV (reference sequence). V was pared by 6 bases and J by 5 bases, with 13 bases between. CDR3 coding DNA: TGTGCCAGCAGACGACAGTCTGGGGAGACCCAGTACTTC. It yields the protein CASRRQSGETQYF.

This chain joins TRBV2 and TRBJ2-7, with 7 positions matching TRBD1. There are 16 residues in the CDR3. The V segment lost 6 bases and the J segment 4 bases; nucleotides outside the gene matches: 15. Looked up from germline, CDR1 is SNHLY and CDR2 is FYNNEI. For the CDR3, the DNA is TGTGCCAGCAGCTCTCCGGGACAGCAAGGAGGTTACGAGCAGTACTTC. Translation: CASSSPGQQGGYEQYF.

This sequence joins TRBV7-9 and TRBJ1-6, with D tentatively TRBD1 (5 bases). There are 14 residues in the CDR3. Trimming pared 2 bases from V and 5 bases from J, leaving 7 bases between. CDR1 is SEHNR, CDR2 FQNEAQ, per germline (reference sequence). The CDR3 DNA reads as TGTGCCAGCAGCTTACCAGGGAATAATTCACCCCTCCACTTT. Translating gives CASSLPGNNSPLHF.

The genes are TRBV6-1 and TRBJ1-1, with unresolved D. Between the trimmed V and J ends, which lost 2 bases and 10 bases, there was a span of 11 bases. The CDR3 consists of 12 residues. Germline lookup yields CDR1 MNHNS and CDR2 SASEGT. Written as DNA, the CDR3 is TGTGCCAGCAGTGAATTGAGGGCGGCAGCTTTCTTT. Protein product: CASSELRAAAFF.

The V gene is TRBV7-9, the J gene TRBJ2-7, with a tentative D call TRBD1 (6 bases). The V gene lost 4 bases and the J gene lost 1 base, with 17 bases spanning the gap. CDR3 size: 16 residues. The germline gives CDR1 SEHNR, CDR2 FQNEAQ (reference sequence). CDR3 sequence (DNA): TGTGCCAGCAGCTCATATATGACAGGTCGTTCCTACGAGCAGTACTTC. Protein sequence: CASSSYMTGRSYEQYF.

CDR3 in amino acids: CATSRVQGGSYNEQFF. CDR3 coding DNA: TGTGCCACCAGCAGAGTACAGGGTGGGTCCTACAATGAGCAGTTCTTC. The V gene is TRBV15, the J gene TRBJ2-1; a weak D match, TRBD1 (6 bases). V shed 1 base and J shed 1 base, with 11 bases lying between them. The CDR3 contains 16 residues. Germline values: CDR1 LNHNV, CDR2 YYDKDF (reference sequence).

The chain uses TRBV20-1 and TRBJ1-4, with D perhaps matching TRBD1 (5 bases). Trimming left V 5 bases short and J 8 bases short, with 15 bases between. Germline CDR1 is DFQATT and CDR2 is SNEGSKA (reference sequence). CDR3 length equals 13 residues. DNA for the CDR3: TGCAGTGCTGGAGCCGGGGGGTCGGAAAAACTGTTTTTT. This codes for CSAGAGGSEKLFF.

J is TRBJ2-5 and V is TRBV28; D uncertain. The ends were cut back, 7 bases at V and 4 bases at J, with 7 bases in the middle. Germline-derived CDR1 and CDR2 are MDHEN and SYDVKM. CDR3 length: 11 amino acids. In DNA form, the CDR3 reads TGTGCCAGCAAAGGCCGAGAGACCCAGTACTTC. Its protein is CASKGRETQYF.

This sequence joins TRBV7-3 and TRBJ2-2; maybe TRBD2 (6 bases). V was trimmed by 0 bases and J by 7 bases, leaving 15 bases between them. From germline, CDR1 is SGHTA and CDR2 FQGTGA. This CDR3 has 16 residues. CDR3 nucleotides: TGTGCCAGCAGCTTAACACCGGGACTCGGCGGCGGGGAGCTGTTTTTT. Its protein product is CASSLTPGLGGGELFF.

This clonotype came up a few times. Here the CDR3 reads CATSARDRGREQYF. The CDR3 DNA reads as TGTGCCACCAGTGCCCGGGACAGGGGGAGAGAGCAGTACTTC. The V and J genes are TRBV24-1 and TRBJ2-7, with TRBD1 identical over 11 bases. V dropped 5 bases and J dropped 7; count of bases not matched to a gene: 6. The CDR3 runs to 14 residues. The V gene's germline CDR1 is KGHDR and CDR2 SFDVKD.

The chain links TRBV15 to TRBJ2-3, with 11 bases that match TRBD2. This CDR3 has 16 amino acids. J lost 2 bases, V lost 4 bases, and 5 bases had no gene match. Germline CDR1 reads LNHNV; CDR2 reads YYDKDF (reference sequence). The CDR3 DNA reads TGTGCCACCAGCACGCCTAGCGGGGGGAACACAGATACGCAGTATTTT. It encodes CATSTPSGGNTDTQYF.

V usage is TRBV7-2 and J usage is TRBJ2-3; TRBD2 agrees at 10 bases. The CDR3 loop spans 15 amino acids. V was clipped by 6 bases and J by 0 bases; unmatched bases: 3. Germline CDR1 and CDR2: SGHTA and FQGNSA. CDR3: CASRPSGRSTDTQYF. The CDR3 DNA follows: TGTGCCAGCAGACCTAGCGGGAGAAGCACAGATACGCAGTATTTT.

This clonotype was recorded a few times. The rearrangement uses TRBV2 and TRBJ2-5; 10 bases match TRBD1. This CDR3 comprises 14 residues. J gave up 5 bases and V 4 bases, and 4 bases lay outside the gene matches. Germline CDR1 reads SNHLY; CDR2 reads FYNNEI. The CDR3 here is CASSGGDRGETQYF. The DNA for the CDR3 is TGTGCCAGCAGTGGGGGGGACAGGGGCGAGACCCAGTACTTC.

The chain employs TRBV6-1 and TRBJ1-5, with 7 positions matching TRBD1. V lost 4 bases to trimming and J lost 4 bases; unmatched junction nucleotides: 10. The CDR3 is made up of 16 amino acids. Germline V gene sequence: CDR1 MNHNS, CDR2 SASEGT. The CDR3 reads CASSAGQARGNQPQHF. In DNA, the CDR3 is TGTGCCAGCAGTGCAGGACAGGCGAGGGGGAATCAGCCCCAGCATTTT.

This clonotype was detected a few times. The chain uses TRBV27 and TRBJ2-2; 7 bases fit TRBD2. Germline-derived CDR1 and CDR2 are MNHEY and SMNVEV (reference sequence). V was clipped by 6 bases and J by 3 bases; unmatched bases: 7. CDR3 size: 15 residues. The chain's CDR3 is CASRRERDYTGELFF. For the CDR3, the DNA is TGTGCCAGCAGACGGGAGCGGGACTACACCGGGGAGCTGTTTTTT.

V usage is TRBV7-2 and J usage is TRBJ1-1; D is possibly TRBD1 (6 bases). The germline V gene encodes CDR1 SGHTA and CDR2 FQGNSA. Trimming took 6 bases from V and 4 from J, leaving 18 bases between them. This CDR3 has 15 residues. This chain's CDR3 is CASRTRGGPGTEAFF. The CDR3 DNA reads TGTGCCAGCAGAACAAGGGGGGGGCCTGGCACTGAAGCTTTCTTT.

In this sample, this clonotype turned up a few times. V gene TRBV28 combines with J gene TRBJ1-5, with a possible D match to TRBD1 (6 bases). This CDR3 has 15 amino acids. Trimming cost V 6 bases and J 7 bases, with 19 bases left between them. From germline, CDR1 is MDHEN and CDR2 SYDVKM. CDR3 DNA: TGTGCCAGCAGAGCTTTGCGGGGGGCGAGCCAGCCCCAGCATTTT. It specifies CASRALRGASQPQHF. Supplemented by reference TRBV28 and TRBJ1-5, the full variable domain reads DVKVTQSSRYLVKRTGEKVFLECVQDMDHENMFWYRQDPGLGLRLIYFSYDVKMKEKGDIPEGYSVSREKKERFSLILESASTNQTSMYLCASRALRGASQPQHFGDGTRLSIL.

The chain combines TRBV7-9 with TRBJ2-2; 7 bases are shared with TRBD2. CDR1 is SEHNR, CDR2 FQNEAQ, per germline (reference sequence). The V gene end was trimmed by 5 bases and the J gene end by 5 bases; junction bases not matched to a gene: 8. The CDR3 totals 15 residues. The CDR3 bases are TGTGCCAGCAGCCAAAGGCGGGGAGGGACCGGGGAGCTGTTTTTT. Its translation is CASSQRRGGTGELFF.

Points on this clonotype: The germline gene is not matched at one end of the junction; a read error may be the cause. The chain carries TRBV6-1 and TRBJ1-5; D unclear. Germline V gene lookup returns CDR1 MNHNS and CDR2 SASEGT. CDR3 size: 14 residues. The CDR3 region has the DNA TGTGCCATCAGTGAGTCTGAACAGAATCAGCCCCAGCATTTT. As protein: CAISESEQNQPQHF.

This chain links TRBV6-1 with TRBJ2-3; perhaps TRBD2 as D (6 bases). With 7 bases removed from V and 0 bases from J, the gap between germline ends came to 8 bases. The germline gives CDR1 MNHNS, CDR2 SASEGT. This CDR3 has 13 residues. In DNA form, the CDR3 reads TGTGCCAGCAAGAGCGGGAGCACAGATACGCAGTATTTT. This encodes CASKSGSTDTQYF.

The V and J genes are TRBV7-2 and TRBJ1-1, with unresolved D. This CDR3 region has 14 residues. V was cut by 4 bases and J by 5 bases, with 14 bases left in between. From germline, CDR1 is SGHTA and CDR2 FQGNSA. CDR3 DNA sequence: TGTGCCAGCAGCTCGACGTACTCAGGAACTGAAGCTTTCTTT. This gives the protein CASSSTYSGTEAFF.

This clonotype has a handful of counts. The CDR3 is CASRVVDTIYF. CDR3 nucleotide sequence: TGTGCCAGCAGAGTAGTTGACACCATATATTTT. The J gene is TRBJ1-3, the V gene TRBV6-1; D gene ambiguous. Per the germline V gene, CDR1 is MNHNS and CDR2 is SASEGT. The V gene lost 6 bases and the J gene lost 8 bases, with 8 bases spanning the gap. This CDR3 comprises 11 residues.

Only one count was recorded for this clonotype. The chain links TRBV20-1 to TRBJ2-5; D may match TRBD1 or TRBD2 (5 bases each). CDR1 DFQATT and CDR2 SNEGSKA come from the germline V gene (reference sequence). This CDR3 has 15 residues. Trimming took off 1 base at V and 4 bases at J, with 16 bases between the two ends. This CDR3 reads CSARGQGWRAETQYF. In DNA, the CDR3 is TGCAGTGCTAGAGGGCAGGGATGGCGGGCAGAGACCCAGTACTTC.

CDR3 sequence reads: CASSLTGRQPQHF. DNA for the CDR3: TGTGCCAGCAGTCTCACAGGGAGGCAGCCCCAGCATTTT. The chain is built from TRBV12-3 or TRBV12-4 and TRBJ1-5, with D possibly TRBD1 on 6 matching bases. Trimming took off 5 bases at V and 7 bases at J, with 12 bases between the two ends. This CDR3 is 13 amino acids long.

This chain connects TRBV6-1 to TRBJ1-1, with D perhaps TRBD1 (6 bases). The V end lost 4 bases, the J end lost 3 bases, and 12 bases lay between the germline ends. The germline CDR1 and CDR2 sequences are MNHNS and SASEGT. The CDR3 has 14 residues. CDR3 protein: CASSVIRGDTEAFF. The CDR3 nucleotides are TGTGCCAGCAGTGTCATAAGGGGGGACACTGAAGCTTTCTTT.

The chain is built from TRBV27 and TRBJ2-5, with TRBD1 matching over 7 bases. Germline V gene lookup returns CDR1 MNHEY and CDR2 SMNVEV (reference sequence). The CDR3 extends over 14 amino acids. V shed 3 bases and J 1 base; nucleotides not matched to a gene: 2. CDR3 bases: TGTGCCAGCAGTTTTAGGGACAGCCAAGAGACCCAGTACTTC. It is translated as CASSFRDSQETQYF.

The chain joins TRBV6-1 to TRBJ2-3, with D hard to call. Trimming shortened V by 4 bases and J by 5 bases, and 13 bases separated the two germline ends. The CDR3 loop spans 14 amino acids. The germline V gene encodes CDR1 MNHNS and CDR2 SASEGT. Written as DNA, the CDR3 is TGTGCCAGCAGTGGCGGATTAGGTGGAGATACGCAGTATTTT. This sequence encodes CASSGGLGGDTQYF.